Following are 12 T cell receptor beta chains from one sample sequenced in a study of T cell changes during pregnancy in multiple sclerosis. Repertoires were generated with immunoSEQ multiplex PCR, while TCRdb's copy carries only in-frame clones and drops some. The top ten hold around 0.47% of the sample, which has approximately 34,000 clones, roughly 94% seen once. This material consisted of CD4+ T cells from peripheral blood mononuclear cells, taken after pregnancy. The receptors derive from a female donor with multiple sclerosis, enrolled in a pregnancy study.

The chain has TRBV2 and TRBJ2-3, with 11 bases matching TRBD2. This CDR3 is 14 amino acids long. CDR1 and CDR2 (germline): SNHLY, FYNNEI. V was clipped by 5 bases and J by 6 bases; unmatched bases: 4. The CDR3 loop reads CASSPRTSGDTQYF. DNA for the CDR3: TGTGCCAGCAGTCCCCGGACTAGCGGGGATACGCAGTATTTT.

The V call is TRBV27, the J call TRBJ1-5; 11 bases match TRBD1. The V gene end was trimmed by 6 bases and the J gene end by 1 base; junction bases not matched to a gene: 5. Germline V CDR1 and CDR2: MNHEY, SMNVEV (reference sequence). The CDR3 is 16 residues long. For the CDR3, the DNA is TGTGCCAGCAGCCGGACAGGGGGCGCGAGCAATCAGCCCCAGCATTTT. Its translation: CASSRTGGASNQPQHF.

The rearrangement links TRBV28 to TRBJ2-7; D might be TRBD1 (7 bases). Trimming took 8 bases from V and 7 from J, leaving 24 bases between them. In germline, CDR1 is MDHEN, CDR2 SYDVKM. The CDR3 covers 15 residues. Here the CDR3 reads CASGVGGLTGREQYF. The CDR3 nucleotides read TGTGCCAGCGGAGTTGGGGGGTTGACAGGGCGGGAGCAGTACTTC.

The chain carries TRBV11-1 and TRBJ1-5; D gene ambiguous. The CDR3 contains 13 residues. Per germline, CDR1 SGHAT and CDR2 FQDESV (reference sequence). V was shortened by 4 bases and J by 4 bases, with 8 bases between the two germline ends. CDR3 protein: CASSSTENQPQHF. The CDR3 nucleotides read TGTGCCAGCAGCTCCACAGAAAATCAGCCCCAGCATTTT.

The V call is TRBV27, the J call TRBJ1-4; 9 positions agree with TRBD1. Trimming cost V 6 bases and J 3 bases; bases outside gene matches: 11. The CDR3 totals 17 residues. The germline CDR1 and CDR2 sequences are MNHEY and SMNVEV (reference sequence). CDR3: CASRSGQGTIANEKLFF. CDR3 DNA sequence: TGTGCCAGCAGATCAGGACAGGGGACGATAGCTAATGAAAAACTGTTTTTT.

V gene TRBV5-1 combines with J gene TRBJ1-2; D is possibly TRBD1 (5 bases). Germline V lookup: CDR1 SGHRS, CDR2 YFSETQ. V lost 6 bases and J lost 2, with 11 bases in between. The length of the CDR3 is 13 residues. CDR3 coding DNA: TGCGCCAGCAAGTGGGGGGAGAACTATGGCTACACCTTC. This sequence encodes CASKWGENYGYTF.

V gene TRBV5-1 combines with J gene TRBJ2-2, with TRBD2 matching 7 bases. Germline trimming cut 0 bases from V and 3 bases from J; bases unmatched to any gene: 11. Germline loops: CDR1 SGHRS, CDR2 YFSETQ. CDR3 length: 18 amino acids. The chain's CDR3 is CASSLAGRLAGDTGELFF. CDR3 DNA: TGCGCCAGCAGCTTGGCGGGCCGGCTGGCGGGAGACACCGGGGAGCTGTTTTTT.

There are a few counts of this clone. This chain links TRBV14 with TRBJ2-1; 8 nucleotides agree with TRBD1. This CDR3 comprises 15 residues. Trimming took 4 bases from V and 3 from J; bases not matched to a gene: 5. Germline CDR1 and CDR2: SGHDN and FVKESK. CDR3 region: CASSLRTGFYNEQFF. DNA for the CDR3: TGTGCCAGCAGCCTCCGGACAGGGTTCTACAATGAGCAGTTCTTC.

This sequence joins TRBV19 and TRBJ1-2; D unclear. V was trimmed by 11 bases and J by 5 bases, leaving 24 bases between them. This CDR3 has 15 residues. Germline CDR1 reads LNHDA; CDR2 reads SQIVND (reference sequence). As DNA, the CDR3 is TGTGCCTCAGCCCCAGGCCCAACCCAGATTTATGGCTACACCTTC. Translation gives CASAPGPTQIYGYTF.

V usage is TRBV19 and J usage is TRBJ1-1; 7 positions agree with TRBD1. V was pared by 2 bases and J by 10 bases, with 10 bases of the junction left unmatched. From germline, CDR1 is LNHDA and CDR2 SQIVND (reference sequence). CDR3 size: 14 residues. The CDR3 spells CASSIRDRPGVAFF. The DNA for the CDR3 is TGTGCCAGTAGTATAAGGGACAGACCCGGTGTAGCTTTCTTT. The variable domain in full, completed from reference TRBV19 and TRBJ1-1, reads DGGITQSPKYLFRKEGQNVTLSCEQNLNHDAMYWYRQDPGQGLRLIYYSQIVNDFQKGDIAEGYSVSREKKESFPLTVTSAQKNPTAFYLCASSIRDRPGVAFFGQGTRLTVV.

This CDR3 is CASSLGQGSYNSPLHF. The DNA of the CDR3 is TGTGCCAGCAGCTTAGGACAGGGTTCCTATAATTCACCCCTCCACTTT. The J gene is TRBJ1-6, the V gene TRBV7-8, with 7 bases identical to TRBD1. Germline V gene data show CDR1 as SGHVS and CDR2 as FQNEAQ. CDR3 size: 16 residues. V was pared by 1 base and J by 1 base, with 1 base of the junction left unmatched.

V is TRBV12-5 and J is TRBJ1-6; D is perhaps TRBD1 (5 bases). Trimming cost V 8 bases and J 5 bases, with 10 bases left between them. The CDR3 is 13 amino acids. The germline CDR1 and CDR2 sequences are LGHNT and FRNRAP. The CDR3 loop reads CASRQRDNSPLHF. In nucleotides, the CDR3 is TGTGCTAGTCGACAGCGCGATAATTCACCCCTCCACTTT.